The clone carrying this T cell receptor (beta chain) came up a few times. Its antigen is not identified. Here immunoSEQ multiplex PCR was the method, and the copy in TCRdb shows in-frame clones only, minus some. The sample contains approximately 61,000 clones, approximately 91% of which appear only once. The data belong to a study of OX40 agonist ivuxolimab in advanced cancers. In the study overall: Partial responses occurred in three patients (one hepatocellular carcinoma, two cutaneous melanoma). Study-level findings and limits: Circulating CD4+ and CD8+ T cells showed clonal expansion by week 6 at 0.1 to 3.0 mg/kg.

With V trimmed by 6 bases and J by 3 bases, 4 bases remained unmatched. The CDR3 has 15 residues. Germline V CDR1 and CDR2: SNHLY, FYNNEI. It was autoimmune disease history or systemic immunosuppression that excluded patients. This chain joins TRBV2 and TRBJ2-1, with 11 bases aligning to TRBD2. The specimen was CD4+ or CD8+ T cells sorted from blood, collected in a trial of the OX40 agonist ivuxolimab. This sequence was found in an adult with an advanced solid tumor such as melanoma, head and neck, liver or kidney cancer. This CDR3 reads CASRPTSGSYNEQFF. In nucleotides, the CDR3 is TGTGCCAGCAGGCCAACTAGCGGGAGCTACAATGAGCAGTTCTTC.